These 10 T cell receptor beta chains came from one sample sequenced in a study of T cell responses to AZD1222 COVID-19 vaccine. Assay: immunoSEQ multiplex PCR; the TCRdb copy retains only in-frame clones and omits some. The sample lists about 70,000 clones; 85% to 90% were seen once. The sample was peripheral blood, taken 28 days after the second dose of the MenACWY control vaccine. These receptors were taken from an adult who received the MenACWY meningococcal vaccine as a control.

The chain has TRBV3-1 (or the pseudogene TRBV3-2) and TRBJ1-2; 8 bases align to TRBD1. The CDR3 is 16 amino acids. The V and J ends lost 0 bases and 4 bases, in that order; junction bases with no gene match: 7. The germline gives CDR1 LGHDT, CDR2 YNNKEL (reference sequence). For the CDR3, the DNA is TGTGCCAGCAGCCAAGACGGCAGGGGGCGCGGCTATGGCTACACCTTC. Translating it yields CASSQDGRGRGYGYTF.

V is TRBV28 and J is TRBJ2-7, with D possibly TRBD1 on 5 matching bases. Trimming shortened V by 2 bases and J by 3 bases, and 14 bases separated the two germline ends. The CDR3 consists of 15 residues. From germline, CDR1 is MDHEN and CDR2 SYDVKM. Here the CDR3 reads CASSLPQGTHYEQYF. The CDR3 DNA reads as TGTGCCAGCAGTTTACCCCAGGGCACCCACTACGAGCAGTACTTC.

The rearrangement links TRBV9 to TRBJ1-2; D gene unclear. V was pared by 2 bases and J by 2 bases, with 7 bases between. Germline loops: CDR1 SGDLS, CDR2 YYNGEE. This CDR3 contains 13 residues. CDR3 in DNA: TGTGCCAGCAGCGTTGCAGAAAACTATGGCTACACCTTC. This sequence encodes CASSVAENYGYTF.

The rearrangement links TRBV28 to TRBJ2-7; D possibly corresponds to TRBD2 (5 bases). There are 10 residues in the CDR3. The germline gives CDR1 MDHEN, CDR2 SYDVKM. CDR3: CASGTYEQYF. The CDR3 bases are TGTGCGAGCGGAACCTACGAGCAGTACTTC.

The chain uses TRBV5-4 and TRBJ1-2, with a tentative D call TRBD1 (6 bases). V lost 0 bases, J lost 6 bases, and 12 bases lay in between. The CDR3 has 14 residues. Germline V gene data show CDR1 as SGHNT and CDR2 as YYREEE (reference sequence). As DNA, the CDR3 is TGTGCCAGCAGCTTGGTCGAAGGGGGGGATGGCTACACCTTC. It encodes CASSLVEGGDGYTF.

The chain couples TRBV12-5 to TRBJ2-3; perhaps TRBD2 as D (6 bases). Germline V gene sequence: CDR1 LGHNT, CDR2 FRNRAP. Deletions cut 6 bases from V and 1 base from J, with 8 bases between. The CDR3 totals 13 residues. CDR3 amino acids: CASGGGGTDTQYF. The CDR3 nucleotides are TGTGCTAGTGGGGGCGGGGGCACAGATACGCAGTATTTT.

The chain joins TRBV4-3 to TRBJ1-4; TRBD1 might be the D (5 bases). This CDR3 spans 13 amino acids. V lost 0 bases to trimming and J lost 7 bases, with 6 bases between them. CDR1 is LGHNA, CDR2 YSLEER, per germline. The CDR3 DNA sequence: TGCGCCAGCAGCCAAGACAGGGTTGAAAAACTGTTTTTT. Amino acid sequence: CASSQDRVEKLFF.

The V gene is TRBV30, the J gene TRBJ1-1; D is perhaps TRBD1 (6 bases). CDR1 and CDR2 (germline): GTSNPN, SVGIG (reference sequence). The CDR3 totals 13 residues. V lost 2 bases and J lost 1, with 8 bases in between. The CDR3 nucleotides are TGTGCCTGGAGTTTGGACAGGAACACTGAAGCTTTCTTT. Translated, it gives CAWSLDRNTEAFF.

V usage is TRBV7-2 and J usage is TRBJ2-1; the match to TRBD2 covers 15 bases. With V trimmed by 3 bases and J by 6 bases, 6 bases remained unmatched. The CDR3 sequence is 17 residues long. Germline V gene sequence: CDR1 SGHTA, CDR2 FQGNSA. The CDR3 region is CASSLQGLAGGPNEQFF. The CDR3, as DNA: TGTGCCAGCAGCTTGCAGGGACTAGCGGGAGGACCCAATGAGCAGTTCTTC.

The rearrangement uses TRBV5-1 and TRBJ1-2; unclear D gene. CDR3 length: 13 amino acids. The germline CDR1 and CDR2 sequences are SGHRS and YFSETQ. V was clipped by 0 bases and J by 2 bases, with 5 bases between them. The CDR3 protein is CASSLGENYGYTF. The CDR3 bases are TGCGCCAGCAGCTTGGGAGAGAACTATGGCTACACCTTC. The full variable domain, with the rest looked up from reference TRBV5-1 and TRBJ1-2, is KAGVTQTPRYLIKTRGQQVTLSCSPISGHRSVSWYQQTPGQGLQFLFEYFSETQRNKGNFPGRFSGRQFSNSRSEMNVSTLELGDSALYLCASSLGENYGYTFGSGTRLTVV.